Following are 19 T cell receptor beta chains from one sample sequenced in a study of blood T cell repertoires in COVID-19. Sequencing was performed with immunoSEQ multiplex PCR; in TCRdb, only in-frame clones are kept and a portion is missing. The repertoire consists of 270,000 or so clones, with about 89% occurring once and the leading ten covering approximately 2.4%. The sequencing input was PBMCs or T cells enriched from blood (not recorded which). These receptors originate from a young woman who had recovered from COVID-19.

The rearrangement links TRBV7-6 to TRBJ2-2, with a possible D match to TRBD2 (6 bases). The CDR3 sequence is 13 residues long. V shed 5 bases and J shed 6 bases, with 10 bases lying between them. Germline V gene data show CDR1 as SGHVS and CDR2 as FNYEAQ. CDR3 loop: CASSLGTAGELFF. CDR3 nucleotides: TGTGCCAGCAGCCTAGGGACTGCCGGGGAGCTGTTTTTT. The complete variable domain, with remaining parts taken from reference TRBV7-6 and TRBJ2-2, reads GAGVSQSPRYKVTKRGQDVALRCDPISGHVSLYWYRQALGQGPEFLTYFNYEAQQDKSGLPNDRFSAERPEGSISTLTIQRTEQRDSAMYRCASSLGTAGELFFGEGSRLTVL.

This sequence joins TRBV7-6 and TRBJ2-7; 8 bases map to TRBD1. This CDR3 is built from 16 residues. V was pared by 5 bases and J by 0 bases, with 9 bases of the junction left unmatched. CDR1 is SGHVS, CDR2 FNYEAQ, per germline. CDR3 amino acids: CASSPIADRDSYEQYF. The CDR3 DNA is TGTGCCAGCAGCCCTATAGCGGACAGGGACTCCTACGAGCAGTACTTC.

The chain uses TRBV28 and TRBJ1-1; TRBD1 might be the D (6 bases). V lost 3 bases to trimming and J lost 0 bases, with 11 bases between them. CDR3 length equals 15 residues. The V gene's germline CDR1 is MDHEN and CDR2 SYDVKM. The CDR3 here is CASSLRTVMNTEAFF. The CDR3, as DNA: TGTGCCAGCAGTTTGCGGACAGTCATGAACACTGAAGCTTTCTTT.

The chain employs TRBV9 and TRBJ1-1, with TRBD1 as a possible D gene (5 bases). The V and J ends lost 0 bases and 10 bases respectively, with 22 bases between them. The CDR3 length is 16 residues. Germline-derived CDR1 and CDR2 are SGDLS and YYNGEE. CDR3 nucleotide sequence: TGTGCCAGCAGCGTAGTGACTGCTAGGCAGGGTAGGCGAGCTTTCTTT. Translated: CASSVVTARQGRRAFF.

The genes are TRBV2 and TRBJ1-5, with 8 bases aligning to TRBD1. Germline CDR1 is SNHLY and CDR2 is FYNNEI. J was trimmed by 3 bases and V by 2 bases; bases with no gene match: 12. CDR3 length equals 18 residues. The CDR3 reads CASSETQDREVDNQPQHF. CDR3 DNA: TGTGCCAGCAGTGAAACCCAGGACAGGGAGGTCGACAATCAGCCCCAGCATTTT.

V gene TRBV4-3 combines with J gene TRBJ2-3; no firm D call. Trimming left V 0 bases short and J 6 bases short, with 16 bases between. The germline gives CDR1 LGHNA, CDR2 YSLEER. The CDR3 runs 16 residues. The CDR3: CASSQELGRLIDTQYF. The CDR3 nucleotides read TGCGCCAGCAGCCAAGAGCTCGGCAGGCTTATCGATACGCAGTATTTT.

The gene calls are TRBV9 and TRBJ2-1; D gene uncertain. V was pared by 0 bases and J by 4 bases, with 8 bases between. This CDR3 spans 14 amino acids. Germline CDR1 SGDLS, CDR2 YYNGEE. CDR3 sequence: CASSVGSYYNEQFF. CDR3 DNA sequence: TGTGCCAGCAGCGTAGGTTCTTATTACAATGAGCAGTTCTTC.

The gene calls are TRBV11-2 and TRBJ1-4, with TRBD1 matching over 7 bases. Losses at the gene ends were 3 bases for V and 5 bases for J; bases not matched to a gene: 3. Germline V gives CDR1 SGHAT, CDR2 FQNNGV. CDR3 length: 14 residues. The CDR3 nucleotides read TGTGCCAGCAGCTTGGGGACAGTCAATGAAAAACTGTTTTTT. Amino acids: CASSLGTVNEKLFF.

The V and J genes are TRBV11-2 and TRBJ2-5; D unclear. V lost 5 bases, J lost 2 bases, and 9 bases lay in between. The CDR3 is 13 amino acids. CDR1 and CDR2 (germline): SGHAT, FQNNGV. The CDR3: CASSPLRQETQYF. The CDR3 nucleotides read TGTGCCAGCAGCCCCCTCAGACAAGAGACCCAGTACTTC.

The V gene is TRBV19, the J gene TRBJ2-3; weak D call: TRBD2 (6 bases). CDR1 and CDR2 from the germline V gene are LNHDA and SQIVND (reference sequence). With 5 bases removed from V and 0 bases from J, the gap between germline ends came to 18 bases. The CDR3 has 17 amino acids. CDR3 DNA sequence: TGTGCCAGTAGTGATATAACCGTCGGGGGTAGCACAGATACGCAGTATTTT. Translation: CASSDITVGGSTDTQYF.

V usage is TRBV12-3 or TRBV12-4 and J usage is TRBJ1-2; D is undetermined. This CDR3 is 13 amino acids long. The V end was cut by 5 bases, the J end by 2 bases, with 9 bases between. CDR3 nucleotide sequence: TGTGCCAGCAGTCCCCGCAGGAACTATGGCTACACCTTC. This codes for CASSPRRNYGYTF.

V gene TRBV5-4 combines with J gene TRBJ2-2; 8 bases map to TRBD2. Germline V gives CDR1 SGHNT, CDR2 YYREEE (reference sequence). This CDR3 region has 15 residues. After removal of 3 bases from V and 5 bases from J, the junction contained 6 bases not matched to a gene. The CDR3 spells CASSSAAGVTGELFF. CDR3 nucleotides: TGTGCCAGCAGCTCTGCAGCGGGGGTAACCGGGGAGCTGTTTTTT. Drawing the rest from reference TRBV5-4 and TRBJ2-2, the complete variable domain is ETGVTQSPTHLIKTRGQQVTLRCSSQSGHNTVSWYQQALGQGPQFIFQYYREEENGRGNFPPRFSGLQFPNYSSELNVNALELDDSALYLCASSSAAGVTGELFFGEGSRLTVL.

This clone was seen only once. The chain couples TRBV7-9 to TRBJ2-7; the match to TRBD1 covers 7 bases. This CDR3 has 14 residues. CDR1 and CDR2 from the germline V gene are SEHNR and FQNEAQ (reference sequence). The trim removed 5 bases at V and 3 bases at J, leaving 7 bases unmatched. The CDR3 region has the DNA TGTGCCAGCAGCGGACAGGCCAAGATCTACGAGCAGTACTTC. This encodes CASSGQAKIYEQYF.

The chain employs TRBV30 and TRBJ1-4; no clear D. CDR3 size: 13 residues. Trimming removed 0 bases at V and 8 bases at J, with 10 bases between. Germline CDR1 reads GTSNPN; CDR2 reads SVGIG (reference sequence). The CDR3 protein is CAWSVRLVEKLFF. Here the CDR3 DNA reads TGTGCCTGGAGTGTCCGTCTTGTAGAAAAACTGTTTTTT.

The rearrangement joins TRBV5-1 to TRBJ2-1; D is possibly TRBD2 (6 bases). The CDR3 is 15 residues long. V lost 2 bases, J lost 0 bases, and 9 bases lay in between. CDR1 is SGHRS, CDR2 YFSETQ, per germline. The CDR3 nucleotides are TGCGCCAGCAGCTTCTCCGGGAGCTCCTACAATGAGCAGTTCTTC. Translation: CASSFSGSSYNEQFF.

The chain carries TRBV6-2 or TRBV6-3 and TRBJ1-5, with D tentatively TRBD1 (5 bases). V shed 5 bases and J shed 6 bases, with 17 bases lying between them. Per germline, CDR1 MNHEY and CDR2 SVGEGT. This CDR3 has 15 residues. As DNA, the CDR3 is TGTGCCAGCAGTGATTCCCAGGCCGGGGGTCAGCCCCAGCATTTT. Amino acids: CASSDSQAGGQPQHF.

V and J are TRBV7-2 and TRBJ2-1; 7 bases are a match to TRBD1. Germline lookup yields CDR1 SGHTA and CDR2 FQGNSA. The J segment lost 7 bases and the V segment lost 3 bases, leaving 6 bases of the junction unmatched. The CDR3 runs to 14 residues. The DNA for the CDR3 is TGTGCCAGCAGCTTGACAGGGCGAGAGAATGAGCAGTTCTTC. Translating it yields CASSLTGRENEQFF.

The chain has TRBV5-1 and TRBJ2-7; 12 positions match TRBD1. The CDR3 length is 15 residues. J lost 2 bases, V lost 4 bases, and 4 bases had no gene match. CDR1 is SGHRS, CDR2 YFSETQ, per germline. CDR3 protein: CASSPGTGGPYEQYF. The CDR3 coding sequence is TGCGCCAGCAGCCCCGGGACAGGGGGCCCCTACGAGCAGTACTTC.

The CDR3 nucleotides read TGTGCCTGGTCCCGCGGGGGGGCTGTTTTCGAAGCTTTCTTT. Its protein is CAWSRGGAVFEAFF. The chain carries TRBV30 and TRBJ1-1; maybe TRBD1 (6 bases). The CDR3 is 14 amino acids. The germline gives CDR1 GTSNPN, CDR2 SVGIG (reference sequence). The V and J ends lost 5 bases and 8 bases respectively, with 21 bases between them.